The clone carrying this T cell receptor (beta chain) was detected a few times. The germline V gene encodes CDR1 SGHNT and CDR2 YYREEE (reference sequence). This CDR3 has 16 residues. The V end was cut by 4 bases, the J end by 7 bases, with 18 bases between. This sample is part of a study of blood T cell repertoires in COVID-19. Study summary: Donors in the United States, Italy and Spain gave samples during acute or convalescent COVID-19. From T cells, B-cell-depleted T cells, or PBMCs came the material, which was cDNA or gDNA.

Original processing notes: Reference gene primer amplification in the assay estimated nucleated cell counts. Some clones are missing from TCRdb's copy, which holds only in-frame ones; the method was immunoSEQ multiplex PCR. Clonal size and the V and J genes are those of that table, whereas D and trimming came from the DNA. The table lists about 79,000 clones, approximately 90% of them singletons. J is TRBJ1-6 and V is TRBV5-4; D is uncertain. The sequence derives from a man over 45 with active COVID-19. Source material: peripheral blood. The chain's CDR3 is CASSRSGGQINSPLHF. The CDR3 DNA is TGTGCCAGCAGCAGGAGCGGCGGCCAAATCAATTCACCCCTCCACTTT.